This TCR beta chain was recorded in a study of T cells in Graves' hyperthyroidism and ophthalmopathy. RNA transcripts gave rise to amplified TCR beta CDR3 regions. Carried out on the TCR CDR3, a first-round RT-PCR used the HTBI primer set. TCRdb itself ran the multiplex PCR reads through MiXCR, one entry per CDR3 protein. The sample contains about 24,000 distinct CDR3 sequences, 45% to 55% of which appear only once. CDR1 and CDR2 from the germline V gene are LNHDA and SQIVND (reference sequence). The CDR3 runs to 14 residues. V was cut by 0 bases and J by 7 bases, with 10 bases left in between. This chain joins TRBV19 and TRBJ1-5; D is unresolved. Material: blood. The clonotype was recovered from a woman in her thirties or forties with Graves' hyperthyroidism that later progressed to Graves' ophthalmopathy. The CDR3 nucleotides are TGTGCCAGTAGTATAGAGATTTCACAGCAGCCCCAGCATTTT. It is translated as CASSIEISQQPQHF.